The rows below give T cell receptor beta chains drawn from one sample of a study of T cell responses to AZD1222 COVID-19 vaccine. Repertoires were generated with immunoSEQ multiplex PCR, while TCRdb's copy carries only in-frame clones and drops some. The table has under 110,000 clones, about 90% seen once. This material consisted of peripheral blood, taken 28 days after the second AZD1222 dose. These receptors were obtained from an adult who received the AZD1222 COVID-19 vaccine. CDR3s include the opening cysteine and the closing phenylalanine or tryptophan. D genes are given only for firm matches. The size field is filled for only some rows; it gives once, few, many or a size class.

clone size,D gene,CDR3 length,J gene,V gene,CDR3 DNA,CDR3 protein
once,.,13,TRBJ2-5,TRBV29-1,TGCAGCGTCCCCGACTCCGCCGGCGAGACCCAGTACTTC,CSVPDSAGETQYF
.,.,15,TRBJ1-6,TRBV18,TGTGCCAGCTCACCACCCCGGGGGGGAAATTCACCCCTCCACTTT,CASSPPRGGNSPLHF
.,.,15,TRBJ1-2,TRBV7-9,TGTGCCAGCAGCTTAGCTTCGGGGGGCAGCTATGGCTACACCTTC,CASSLASGGSYGYTF
.,.,16,TRBJ1-4,TRBV7-9,TGTGCCAGCAGCTCCCTGGGGTGGGAGGCGACGGAAAAACTGTTTTTT,CASSSLGWEATEKLFF
.,TRBD1,14,TRBJ1-2,TRBV10-3,TGTGCCATCAGTGAGTCGACAGGGTGGGATGGCTACACCTTC,CAISESTGWDGYTF
.,TRBD1,16,TRBJ2-1,TRBV7-3,TGTGCCAGCAGCTTAACGGGGACAGGGAGGGGCAATGAGCAGTTCTTC,CASSLTGTGRGNEQFF
.,TRBD1,17,TRBJ2-1,TRBV23-1,TGCGCCAGCAGCCGAGCCCCCGGGACAGGGTTCTACAATGAGCAGTTCTTC,CASSRAPGTGFYNEQFF
.,TRBD1,13,TRBJ2-5,TRBV2,TGTGCCAGCAACCGGGACAGCCAAGAGACCCAGTACTTC,CASNRDSQETQYF
.,.,18,TRBJ2-5,TRBV3-1/TRBV3-2,TGTGCCAGCAGCCAAGAGTCATTGGGCACAGCGGGCGGAGAGACCCAGTACTTC,CASSQESLGTAGGETQYF
.,.,14,TRBJ1-6,TRBV19,TGTGCCAGTACCCAGGTGGGACAAGGATCACCCCTCCACTTT,CASTQVGQGSPLHF
few,.,13,TRBJ1-2,TRBV6-4,TGTGCCAGCAGTGACTCGGCAGGGTTTGGCTACACCTTC,CASSDSAGFGYTF
.,.,18,TRBJ2-1,TRBV25-1,TGTGCCAGCAGTGGACTACCTACAACAAAACAGAAGAACAATGAGCAGTTCTTC,CASSGLPTTKQKNNEQFF
.,TRBD1,20,TRBJ1-3,TRBV4-2,TGTGCCAGCAGCCAAGAGTACGGGACAGGGCCTATTAGCTCTGGAAACACCATATATTTT,CASSQEYGTGPISSGNTIYF
few,.,16,TRBJ2-1,TRBV5-6,TGTGCCAGCAGCTGGGGCCCACAGGTCGGCTACAATGAGCAGTTCTTC,CASSWGPQVGYNEQFF
.,.,13,TRBJ1-5,TRBV6-5,TGTGCCAGCAGTTACGGGACCGGGGAGCCCCAGCATTTT,CASSYGTGEPQHF
once,.,14,TRBJ1-3,TRBV4-2,TGTGCCAGCAGCCCGGACCACTCTGGAAACACCATATATTTT,CASSPDHSGNTIYF
.,.,14,TRBJ2-3,TRBV7-2,TGTGCCAGCAGCCCAGACGCTAGCGTCGGTACGCAGTATTTT,CASSPDASVGTQYF
.,TRBD1,15,TRBJ2-3,TRBV7-6,TGTGCCAGCAGCTTCGGTAGGGGGCGTAGGGATACGCAGTATTTT,CASSFGRGRRDTQYF
.,TRBD1,15,TRBJ2-7,TRBV25-1,TGTGCCAGCAGTGAAGGCAGGGGGCGAGACTACGAGCAGTACTTC,CASSEGRGRDYEQYF
.,TRBD1,13,TRBJ2-7,TRBV5-4,TGTGCCAGCAGTTACAGGGGGGACTACGAGCAGTACTTC,CASSYRGDYEQYF
.,TRBD2,14,TRBJ2-7,TRBV7-2,TGTGCCAGCAGCGGTGCCGGGACTACCTACGAGCAGTACTTC,CASSGAGTTYEQYF
.,TRBD1,13,TRBJ1-5,TRBV7-2,TGTGCCAGCAGCTCGGGACAGGATCAGCCCCAGCATTTT,CASSSGQDQPQHF
few,.,16,TRBJ1-3,TRBV15,TGTGCCACCAGCAGAGCGGTTGAGATTTCTGGAAACACCATATATTTT,CATSRAVEISGNTIYF
.,.,13,TRBJ1-6,TRBV9,TGTGCCAGCAGCGCAGGGAATACTTCACCCCTCCACTTT,CASSAGNTSPLHF
.,.,13,TRBJ1-3,TRBV18,TGTGCCAGCTCACCACCTACGGAAAACACCATATATTTT,CASSPPTENTIYF
.,.,11,TRBJ2-3,TRBV3-1/TRBV3-2,TGTGCCAGCAGATCCGGGACCGCGCAGTATTTT,CASRSGTAQYF